These 14 T cell receptor beta chains share one sample of origin, sequenced in a study of T-cell memory formation after mild COVID-19. One entry per CDR3 protein, called by TCRdb with MiXCR from the 5' RACE reads. The sample has hundreds of thousands of distinct CDR3 sequences, less than 25% seen once. The sample comprised PBMCs or a T cell subset sorted from them (not recorded which). These receptors were collected from an adult woman who had mild COVID-19 (a few samples of this study predate the infection). Cell type and time point are not known.

The chain links TRBV12-3 or TRBV12-4 to TRBJ2-1; the D gene is possibly TRBD2 (5 bases). The CDR3 totals 14 residues. V was clipped by 1 base and J by 6 bases, with 10 bases between them. For the CDR3, the DNA is TGTGCCAGCAGTTTAGGTGCTAGCCCCAATGAGCAGTTCTTC. Its protein is CASSLGASPNEQFF.

The V call is TRBV9, the J call TRBJ2-7; TRBD1 matches 10 bases. This CDR3 region has 15 residues. Germline assignment: CDR1 SGDLS and CDR2 YYNGEE. V lost 2 bases and J lost 7; bases outside the gene matches: 9. CDR3 region: CASSVRDRGFWEQYF. The CDR3 DNA follows: TGTGCCAGCAGCGTCCGGGACAGGGGATTTTGGGAGCAGTACTTC.

This chain's CDR3 is CASSLEQSYEQYF. DNA for the CDR3: TGTGCCAGCAGTTTGGAGCAATCCTACGAGCAGTACTTC. This chain connects TRBV6-5 to TRBJ2-7, with D hard to call. V gave up 4 bases and J gave up 1 base, with 8 bases separating them. This CDR3 region has 13 residues. In germline, CDR1 is MNHEY, CDR2 SVGAGI.

This clonotype has a handful of counts. The CDR3 DNA is TGCGCCAGCAGCCAAGTAAGGCGTAATGAGCAGTTCTTC. It encodes CASSQVRRNEQFF. The chain uses TRBV4-3 and TRBJ2-1; the D is unclear. The germline V gene encodes CDR1 LGHNA and CDR2 YSLEER. The CDR3 sequence is 13 residues long. Trimming pared 1 base from V and 7 bases from J, leaving 8 bases between.

This clonotype showed up just a few times. The gene calls are TRBV27 and TRBJ1-1; possibly TRBD1 for D (5 bases). Trimming shortened V by 3 bases and J by 1 base, and 12 bases separated the two germline ends. The length of the CDR3 is 15 residues. Germline loops: CDR1 MNHEY, CDR2 SMNVEV (reference sequence). CDR3 bases: TGTGCCAGCAGTTTCGGGGGACCCCGGAACACTGAAGCTTTCTTT. It is translated as CASSFGGPRNTEAFF.

The V call is TRBV7-2, the J call TRBJ2-1; TRBD2 is a possible D gene (6 bases). Per germline, CDR1 SGHTA and CDR2 FQGNSA. V lost 4 bases and J 9 bases, leaving 22 bases between the germline ends. CDR3 length: 16 amino acids. The CDR3 sequence is CASSSYGGPGISEQFF. The CDR3 nucleotides read TGTGCCAGCAGCTCATACGGGGGTCCGGGGATTTCTGAGCAGTTCTTC.

The chain is built from TRBV3-1 and TRBJ2-7, with D hard to call. The CDR3 consists of 13 residues. From germline, CDR1 is LGHDT and CDR2 YNNKEL (reference sequence). Trimming stripped 2 bases from V and 2 bases from J, with 7 bases between. The CDR3 protein is CASSQFRAYEQYF. The CDR3 bases are TGTGCCAGCAGCCAATTTCGAGCCTACGAGCAGTACTTC.

The chain has TRBV9 and TRBJ2-5; D might be TRBD1 or TRBD2, each matching 5 bases. CDR1 is SGDLS and CDR2 is YYNGEE in the germline V gene. The CDR3 is 14 residues long. Deletions cut 0 bases from V and 2 bases from J, with 8 bases between. The CDR3 loop reads CASSVAGAQETQYF. In DNA, the CDR3 is TGTGCCAGCAGCGTAGCCGGGGCACAAGAGACCCAGTACTTC.

CDR3 coding DNA: TGTGCCAGCAGCTATCGCGGACAGGGGGGTCAGTACTTC. Its protein product is CASSYRGQGGQYF. The chain joins TRBV12-3 or TRBV12-4 to TRBJ2-7; TRBD1 matches 10 bases. The CDR3 runs to 13 residues. Trimming took 6 bases from V and 10 from J; bases not matched to a gene: 9.

V is TRBV5-1 and J is TRBJ2-1; unclear D gene. Trimming shortened V by 1 base and J by 5 bases, and 13 bases separated the two germline ends. CDR1 is SGHRS, CDR2 YFSETQ, per germline. The length of the CDR3 is 15 residues. The CDR3 nucleotides read TGCGCCAGCAGCTTGCAACAAGGGAATCACAATGAGCAGTTCTTC. It yields the protein CASSLQQGNHNEQFF.

This clonotype turned up a few times. The chain uses TRBV7-9 and TRBJ2-7, with TRBD1 matching 9 bases. The CDR3 has 14 amino acids. Looked up from germline, CDR1 is SEHNR and CDR2 is FQNEAQ (reference sequence). J lost 2 bases, V lost 6 bases, and 5 bases had no gene match. CDR3 sequence (DNA): TGTGCCAGCAGGAAGGGACAGGGCCCCTACGAGCAGTACTTC. Its translation is CASRKGQGPYEQYF.

This clonotype was recorded a few times. This chain links TRBV25-1 with TRBJ2-1; TRBD2 matches at 8 bases. The V gene end was trimmed by 0 bases and the J gene end by 5 bases; junction bases not matched to a gene: 6. This CDR3 is 16 amino acids long. Germline CDR1 reads MGHDK; CDR2 reads SYGVNS. CDR3 in amino acids: CASSEYGGGNDNEQFF. DNA for the CDR3: TGTGCCAGCAGTGAATACGGGGGGGGCAACGACAATGAGCAGTTCTTC.

The rearrangement links TRBV5-1 to TRBJ2-5; no firm D call. Trimming cost V 3 bases and J 5 bases, with 14 bases left between them. CDR1 is SGHRS, CDR2 YFSETQ, per germline. This CDR3 region has 14 residues. The CDR3 protein is CASSSNPPGETQYF. The CDR3 DNA follows: TGCGCCAGCAGCTCTAACCCACCCGGGGAGACCCAGTACTTC.

CDR3 in DNA: TGTGCCAGCAGCTCTGCAATAGCGGTTAGCACAGATACGCAGTATTTT. Its translation: CASSSAIAVSTDTQYF. This chain links TRBV7-2 with TRBJ2-3; weak D call: TRBD2 (6 bases). The CDR3 covers 16 residues. Germline CDR1 is SGHTA and CDR2 is FQGNSA. The V gene lost 4 bases and the J gene lost 0 bases, with 14 bases spanning the gap.